These 3 T cell receptor beta chains were all obtained from the same sample, sequenced in a study of neurological immune-mediated disorders (dated by TCRdb to about 2019). The library was built by means of 5' RACE. The instrument given in TCRdb is Illumina HiSeq 2500. Through fastp at Q25 and MiXCR, TCRdb rebuilt clones from the public reads, retaining in-frame beta chains. Duplicate CDR3 protein sequences are folded into a single record with the most common DNA and genes. The sample has around 25,000 distinct CDR3 sequences on record, approximately 2.7% of them singletons. The ten largest clones represent over 2% of the sample. Material: PBMCs. These receptors came from a woman between 50 and 59 years old with multiple sclerosis.

By its share, this clonotype is medium-sized (0.01 to 0.1%). The gene calls are TRBV20-1 and TRBJ1-2, with D uncertain. This CDR3 comprises 12 residues. In germline, CDR1 is DFQATT, CDR2 SNEGSKA (reference sequence). Deletions cut 5 bases from V and 3 bases from J, with 10 bases between. The CDR3 region is CSAAVDDYGYTF. The DNA of the CDR3 is TGCAGTGCTGCAGTAGACGACTATGGCTACACCTTC.

This clonotype was observed at least ten times. This chain connects TRBV20-1 to TRBJ2-1; TRBD1 matches at 10 bases. The germline V gene has CDR1 DFQATT and CDR2 SNEGSKA (reference sequence). This CDR3 is 14 amino acids long. V lost 3 bases to trimming and J lost 9 bases; unmatched junction nucleotides: 8. CDR3 amino acids: CSASRTGGTVEQFF. CDR3 bases: TGCAGTGCTAGCCGGACAGGGGGAACGGTTGAGCAGTTCTTC.

Ten or more counts support this clonotype. The chain links TRBV7-9 to TRBJ1-4; 8 bases fit TRBD1. Germline-derived CDR1 and CDR2 are SEHNR and FQNEAQ (reference sequence). V trimming: 3 bases; J trimming: 8 bases; junction bases outside the gene matches: 8. CDR3 length equals 15 residues. The CDR3 protein is CASSFGQGWEEKLFF. CDR3 bases: TGTGCCAGCAGCTTCGGACAGGGTTGGGAGGAAAAACTGTTTTTT.